The source of this T cell receptor (beta chain) is a study of OX40 agonist ivuxolimab in advanced cancers. Study as a whole: The dose-escalation cohort had hepatocellular carcinoma, melanoma, renal cell or head and neck cancer. Three patients, one with hepatocellular carcinoma and two with cutaneous melanoma, responded partially. Findings and caveats of the study: Low levels of normalized T-cell clonal expansion also appeared in some nonresponders.

About this clone itself: The antigen is not known.

Trimming cost V 0 bases and J 3 bases, with 11 bases left between them. The germline gives CDR1 SGHDN, CDR2 FVKESK. CDR3 length: 15 amino acids. Sequencing used immunoSEQ multiplex PCR; TCRdb keeps in-frame clones, though not all of them. The sample records about 16,000 clones, 86% being singletons. This sequence was found in an adult with an advanced solid tumor such as melanoma, head and neck, liver or kidney cancer. The chain joins TRBV14 to TRBJ1-1; D unclear. The sequenced sample was CD4+ or CD8+ T cells sorted from blood, obtained in a trial of the OX40 agonist ivuxolimab. The CDR3 DNA reads as TGTGCCAGCAGCCAAGAGACGGGCGTCGACACTGAAGCTTTCTTT. This codes for CASSQETGVDTEAFF.